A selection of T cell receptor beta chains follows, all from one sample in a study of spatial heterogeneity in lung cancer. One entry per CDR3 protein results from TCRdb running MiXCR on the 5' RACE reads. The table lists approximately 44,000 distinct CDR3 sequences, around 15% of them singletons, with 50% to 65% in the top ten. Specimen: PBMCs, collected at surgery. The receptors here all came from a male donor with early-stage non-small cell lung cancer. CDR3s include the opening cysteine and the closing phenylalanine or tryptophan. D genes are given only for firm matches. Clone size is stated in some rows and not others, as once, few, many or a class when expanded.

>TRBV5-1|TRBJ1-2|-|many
TGCGCCAGCAGCTTCCGAGACAGCTGGAATGGCTACACCTTC
CASSFRDSWNGYTF
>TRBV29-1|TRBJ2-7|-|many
TGCAGCGTTGCGACGAGCTCCTACGAGCAGTACTTC
CSVATSSYEQYF
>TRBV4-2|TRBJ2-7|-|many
TGTGCCAGCAGCCTCCAGGAGTCCTACGAGCAGTACTTC
CASSLQESYEQYF
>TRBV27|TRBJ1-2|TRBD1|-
TGTGCCAGCAGTATATCGGACAGGGTTTATCGCGGCTACACCTTC
CASSISDRVYRGYTF
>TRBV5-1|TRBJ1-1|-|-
TGCGCCAGCAGCTTGGTGGGGACGGCGAACACTGAAGCTTTCTTT
CASSLVGTANTEAFF
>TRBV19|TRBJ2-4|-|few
TGTGCCAGTAGTATGTCAGGGGACCCAATTCAGTACTTC
CASSMSGDPIQYF
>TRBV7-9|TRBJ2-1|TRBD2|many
TGTGCCAGCACCCCCGGGGGGGCCAGCTCCTACAATGAGCAGTTCTTC
CASTPGGASSYNEQFF
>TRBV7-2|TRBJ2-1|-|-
TGTGCCAGCAGGTACGGGAACCCTCCCTACAATGAGCAGTTCTTC
CASRYGNPPYNEQFF
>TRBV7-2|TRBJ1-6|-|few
TGTGCCAGCAGCTCACAGGGAAATTCACCCCTCCACTTT
CASSSQGNSPLHF
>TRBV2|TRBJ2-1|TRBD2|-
TGTGCCAGCACTCTAGCGGGAGATACCTCCTACAATGAGCAGTTCTTC
CASTLAGDTSYNEQFF
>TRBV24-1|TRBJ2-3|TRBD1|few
TGTGCCACCAGCCCGGGACAGGGATACACAGATACGCAGTATTTT
CATSPGQGYTDTQYF
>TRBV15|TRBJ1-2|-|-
TGTGCCACCAACAGAGAATTAAGGAGCTATGGCTACACCTTC
CATNRELRSYGYTF
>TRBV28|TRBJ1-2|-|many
TGTGCCAGCAGTTTACTGCAGGGTGTCTATGGCTACACCTTC
CASSLLQGVYGYTF
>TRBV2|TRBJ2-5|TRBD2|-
TGTGCCAGCAGGCCTAGGACCGGGACTAGCGCAGAGACCCAGTACTTC
CASRPRTGTSAETQYF
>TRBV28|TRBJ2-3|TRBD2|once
TGTGCCAGTGACTCAGCGGGAGCGATTGACGGCACAGATACGCAGTATTTT
CASDSAGAIDGTDTQYF
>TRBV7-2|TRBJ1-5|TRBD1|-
TGTGCCAGCAGCTTAGTAGGGGGCGCGGGTCAGCCCCAGCATTTT
CASSLVGGAGQPQHF
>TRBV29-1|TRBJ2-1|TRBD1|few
TGCAGCGTTTTAACCGGGACAGGGTACAATGAGCAGTTCTTC
CSVLTGTGYNEQFF
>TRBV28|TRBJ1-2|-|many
TGTGCCAGCAGCCTTACTCTGACAAGCTATGGCTACACCTTC
CASSLTLTSYGYTF
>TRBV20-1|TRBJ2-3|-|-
TGCAGTGCTAGGCGGGGCGCTAGCACAGATACGCAGTATTTT
CSARRGASTDTQYF
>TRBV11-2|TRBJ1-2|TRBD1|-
TGTGCCAGCAGCTTTTTAAGGGGGCTCGGCTATGGCTACACCTTC
CASSFLRGLGYGYTF
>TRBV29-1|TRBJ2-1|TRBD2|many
TGCAGCGTTGGCCCTAGCGGAGACAATGAGCAGTTCTTC
CSVGPSGDNEQFF
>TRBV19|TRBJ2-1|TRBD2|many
TGTGCCAGTAGTATCGGGCTAGCGGGGTACAATGAGCAGTTCTTC
CASSIGLAGYNEQFF
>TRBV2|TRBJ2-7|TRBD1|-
TGTGCTAGCAGTGAAAAAGTTGGACAGGCCTACGAGCAGTACTTC
CASSEKVGQAYEQYF
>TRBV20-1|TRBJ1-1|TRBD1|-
TGCAGTGCTAGAGATTCGGGACAGGGCGGCACTGAAGCTTTCTTT
CSARDSGQGGTEAFF
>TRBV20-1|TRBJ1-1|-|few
TGCAGCGTCCATCCGAACACTGAAGCTTTCTTT
CSVHPNTEAFF
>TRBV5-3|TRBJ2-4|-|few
TGTGCCAGAAGCTTGAGACGGGGGAACAGGGATCTAGCCAAAAACATTCAGTACTTC
CARSLRRGNRDLAKNIQYF
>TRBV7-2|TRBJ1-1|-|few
TGTGCCAGCAGCTTTCTAGGGACCAACACTGAAGCTTTCTTT
CASSFLGTNTEAFF
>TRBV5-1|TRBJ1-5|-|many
TGCGCCAGCACCTCCAGAACCCAGCATTTT
CASTSRTQHF
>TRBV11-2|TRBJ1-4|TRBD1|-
TGTGCCAGCAGGCATAAGGACAGGGGAGGAGAAAAACTGTTTTTT
CASRHKDRGGEKLFF
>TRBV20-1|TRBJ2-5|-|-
TGCAGTGCTAGGGGGGTTTTTCAAGAGACCCAGTACTTC
CSARGVFQETQYF
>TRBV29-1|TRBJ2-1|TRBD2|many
TGCAGCGTTGGAAAATACGGGAGGGCCTCTTACAATGAGCAGTTCTTC
CSVGKYGRASYNEQFF
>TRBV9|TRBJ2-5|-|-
TGTGCCAGCAGCGTATTCTCTAGCGCTCAAGAGACCCAGTACTTC
CASSVFSSAQETQYF
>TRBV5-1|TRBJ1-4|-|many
TGCGCCAGCAGCTTGGCCCGGGGCGCGGGAGAAAAACTGTTTTTT
CASSLARGAGEKLFF
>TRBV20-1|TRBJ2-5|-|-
TGCAGTACTAGGGTCCAGGGAGTAGAGACCCAGTACTTC
CSTRVQGVETQYF
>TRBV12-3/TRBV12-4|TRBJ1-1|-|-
TGTGCCAGCAGCCGGTACCCGGGCGGGGCGAACACTGAAGCTTTCTTT
CASSRYPGGANTEAFF
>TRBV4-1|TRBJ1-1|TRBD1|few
TGCGCCAGCAGCCAAGATAGACAGGGCCGTTGGGCTTTCTTT
CASSQDRQGRWAFF
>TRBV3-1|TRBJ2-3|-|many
TGTGCCAGCAGCCGAATGGACGGAGATACGCAGTATTTT
CASSRMDGDTQYF
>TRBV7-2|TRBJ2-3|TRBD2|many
TGTGCCAGCAGCTCCGGGACTACAGGAGCAGATACGCAGTATTTT
CASSSGTTGADTQYF
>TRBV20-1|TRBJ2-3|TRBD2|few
TGCAGTGCTCCCAGCGGGGGGGCACGCGATACGCAGTATTTT
CSAPSGGARDTQYF
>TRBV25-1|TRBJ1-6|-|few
TGTGCCAGCAGCGATCAGAGGGGGGTCTATAATTCACCCCTCCACTTT
CASSDQRGVYNSPLHF
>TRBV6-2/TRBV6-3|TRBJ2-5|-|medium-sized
TGTGCCAGCAGTCCCCTCGGCAGGAGGGGCCAGTACTTC
CASSPLGRRGQYF
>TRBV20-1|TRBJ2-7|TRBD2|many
TGCAGTGCTAGAGTTCGCGAACTAGCGGCCTCCTACGAGCAGTACTTC
CSARVRELAASYEQYF
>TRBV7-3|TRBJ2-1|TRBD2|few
TGTGCCAGCAGCACGGGACTAGCGGGTAATGAGCAGTTCTTC
CASSTGLAGNEQFF
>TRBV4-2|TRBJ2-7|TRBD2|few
TGTGCCAGCAGCTCCCTCGGCGGGAGGGCCAGTGAGCAGTACTTC
CASSSLGGRASEQYF
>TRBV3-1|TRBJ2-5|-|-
TGTGCCAGCAGCCTGGGGGGGCGCTTCGAGACCCAGTACTTC
CASSLGGRFETQYF
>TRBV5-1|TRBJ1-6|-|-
TGCGCCAGCAGCTTGGCCGGCAGGATGAATTCACCCCTCCACTTT
CASSLAGRMNSPLHF
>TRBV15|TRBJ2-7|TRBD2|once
TGTGCCACCAGCAGTGACTTACTAGCGGGAGCTAGAGAGCAGTACTTC
CATSSDLLAGAREQYF
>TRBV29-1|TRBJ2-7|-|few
TGCAGCGTTGAGGGACCCTCCTACGAGCAGTACTTC
CSVEGPSYEQYF
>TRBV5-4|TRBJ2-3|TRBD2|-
TGTGCCAGCAGCTTTAAACTAGCGGGGACTACAGATACGCAGTATTTT
CASSFKLAGTTDTQYF
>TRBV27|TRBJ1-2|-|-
TGTGCCAGCAGTTTATGGCAGGGAGGGATCTATGGCTACACCTTC
CASSLWQGGIYGYTF
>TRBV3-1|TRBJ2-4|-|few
TGTGCCAGCAGCCAGGTCCCCCGGGACACAAACATTCAGTACTTC
CASSQVPRDTNIQYF
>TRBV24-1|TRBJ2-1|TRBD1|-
TGTGCCACCAGTGAGGGACAGGGGAGGAGGAATGAGCAGTTCTTC
CATSEGQGRRNEQFF
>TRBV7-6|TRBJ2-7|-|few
TGTGCCAGCAGCTTAGGACCCGGGAGCTCCTACGAGCAGTACTTC
CASSLGPGSSYEQYF
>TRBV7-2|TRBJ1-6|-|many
TGTGCCAGCAGCTTAGGTAGTCCAGGGGATAACTCACCCCTCCACTTT
CASSLGSPGDNSPLHF